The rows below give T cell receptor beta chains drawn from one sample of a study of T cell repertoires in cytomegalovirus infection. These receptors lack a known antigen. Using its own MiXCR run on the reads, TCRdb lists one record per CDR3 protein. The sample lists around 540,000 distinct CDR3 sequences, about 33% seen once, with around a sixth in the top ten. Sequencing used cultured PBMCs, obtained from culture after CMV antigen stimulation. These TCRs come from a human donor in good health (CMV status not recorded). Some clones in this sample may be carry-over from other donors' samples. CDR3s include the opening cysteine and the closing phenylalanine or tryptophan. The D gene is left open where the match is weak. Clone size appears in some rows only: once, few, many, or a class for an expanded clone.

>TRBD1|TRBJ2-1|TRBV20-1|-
TGCAGTGCTAGCGACCGGGACAGGCGATGGAGTGAGCAGTTCTTC
CSASDRDRRWSEQFF
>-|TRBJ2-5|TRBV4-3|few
TGCGCCAGCAGCCAAGATGGGACGGAAGCACAAGAGACCCAGTACTTC
CASSQDGTEAQETQYF
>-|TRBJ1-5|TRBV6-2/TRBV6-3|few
TGTGCCAGCAGAATGACGGAACCTTTACAATCCCATTTT
CASRMTEPLQSHF
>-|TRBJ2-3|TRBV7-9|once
TGTGCCAGCAGCTTTAACGAAGGAGATACGCAGTATTTT
CASSFNEGDTQYF
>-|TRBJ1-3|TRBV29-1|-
TGCAGCGTTGCGTTGGGGCCCTCTGGAAACACCATATATTTT
CSVALGPSGNTIYF
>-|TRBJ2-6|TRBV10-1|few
TGCGCCAGCAGTGAGTCCAGGGCTGGGGCCAACGTCCTGACTTTC
CASSESRAGANVLTF
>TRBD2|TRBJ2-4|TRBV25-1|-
TGTGCCAGCAGTGGGACTAGCGGGAGAGGATCCAAAAACATTCAGTACTTC
CASSGTSGRGSKNIQYF
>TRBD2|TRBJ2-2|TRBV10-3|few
TGTGCCATCAGTGAGCCGGGGGGTAGAACCGGGGAGCTGTTTTTT
CAISEPGGRTGELFF
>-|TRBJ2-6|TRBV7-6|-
TGTGCCAGCAGCGCAGGGTGGGGGGCCAACGTCCTGACTTTC
CASSAGWGANVLTF
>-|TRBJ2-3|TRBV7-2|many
TGTGCCAGCAGCTTAGGGCTTACCACAGATACGCAGTATTTT
CASSLGLTTDTQYF
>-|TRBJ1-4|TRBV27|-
TGTGCCAGCAGTTTGACAGGTTTTGAAAAACTGTTTTTT
CASSLTGFEKLFF
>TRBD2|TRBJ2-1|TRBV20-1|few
TGCAGTGCTAGAGATCAGCCGGGACTAGCGAGTAATGAGCAGTTCTTC
CSARDQPGLASNEQFF
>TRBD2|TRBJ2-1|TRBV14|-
TGTGCCAGCCGGCCGACTAGCGGGAGCTTGTTGAATGAGCAGTTCTTC
CASRPTSGSLLNEQFF
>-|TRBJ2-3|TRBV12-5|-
TGTGCTAGTGGTTTGGTACCTAGCGTCTGGGTGCATACGCAGTATTTT
CASGLVPSVWVHTQYF
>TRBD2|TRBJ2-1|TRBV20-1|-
TGCAGTGCTAGAGATTATTTAGGACTAGCGGGTGGCAATGAGCAGTTCTTC
CSARDYLGLAGGNEQFF
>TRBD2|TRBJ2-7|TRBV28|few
TGTGCCAGCAGTTCAAGACTAGCGATGGCTCCCGTCTTCTCCTACGAGCAGTACTTC
CASSSRLAMAPVFSYEQYF
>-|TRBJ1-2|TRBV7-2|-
TGTGCCAGCAGCTTAATCGGGGTACATGGCTACACCTTC
CASSLIGVHGYTF
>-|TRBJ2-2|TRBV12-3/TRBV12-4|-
TGTGCCAGCAGTTCCAGCGGTTGGGAGCTGTTTTTT
CASSSSGWELFF
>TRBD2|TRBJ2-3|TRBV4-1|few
TGCGCCAGCAGCCCTAGCGGAATCACAGATACGCAGTATTTT
CASSPSGITDTQYF
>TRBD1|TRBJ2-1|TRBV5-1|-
TGCGCCAGCAGCTTTGGACAGGGGGCCAATGAGCAGTTCTTC
CASSFGQGANEQFF
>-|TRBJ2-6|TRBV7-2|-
TGTGCCAGCAGTTACAGGCTCTCTGGGGCCAACGTCCTGACTTTC
CASSYRLSGANVLTF
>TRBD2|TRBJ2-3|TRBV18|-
TGTGCCAGCTCACCGCTAAGCGGGAGTCGTACAGATACGCAGTATTTT
CASSPLSGSRTDTQYF
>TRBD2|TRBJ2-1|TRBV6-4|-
TGTGCCAGCAGTGACAGGAGCGGGGATTACAATGAGCAGTTCTTC
CASSDRSGDYNEQFF
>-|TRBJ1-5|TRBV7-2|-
TGTGCCAGCAGCTTGATGGGGGTTGGCGGGAATCAGCCCCAGCATTTT
CASSLMGVGGNQPQHF
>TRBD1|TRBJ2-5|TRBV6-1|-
TGTGCCAGCAGGGAGACAGGGTACCGAGAGACCCAGTACTTC
CASRETGYRETQYF
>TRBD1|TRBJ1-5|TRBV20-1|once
TGCAGTGCTCCTAGACAGGGCCGCAATCAGCCCCAGCATTTT
CSAPRQGRNQPQHF
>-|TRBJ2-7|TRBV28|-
TGTGCCAGCAGTCCCCCGGAACTAGTGTTATACGAGCAGTACTTC
CASSPPELVLYEQYF
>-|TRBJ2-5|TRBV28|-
TGTGCCAGCAGTTATCGGGCGCCTGAGGGAGAGACCCAGTACTTC
CASSYRAPEGETQYF
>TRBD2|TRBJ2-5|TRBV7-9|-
TGTGCCAGCAGCATCAGGACTAGCGGGAGGTGGGAAGAGACCCAGTACTTC
CASSIRTSGRWEETQYF
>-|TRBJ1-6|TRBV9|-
TGTGCCAGCAGCGCCGGACAAGCTGGGAATTCACCCCTCCACTTT
CASSAGQAGNSPLHF
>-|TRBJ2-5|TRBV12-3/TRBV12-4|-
TGTGCCAGCAGTTCTCGGACGGCACCTAGGGAGACCCAGTACTTC
CASSSRTAPRETQYF
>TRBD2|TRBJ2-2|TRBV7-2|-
TGTGCCAGCAGCCCGGGACTAGCCGGGGAGCTGTTTTTT
CASSPGLAGELFF
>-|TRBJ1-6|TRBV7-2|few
TGTGCCAGCAGCTTTACCCCCGGGAATAATTCACCCCTCCACTTT
CASSFTPGNNSPLHF
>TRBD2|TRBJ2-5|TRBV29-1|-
TGCAGCGGCGGATGGCTAGCGGGAGTAGAGACCCAGTACTTC
CSGGWLAGVETQYF
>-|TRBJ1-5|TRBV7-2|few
TGTGCCAGCAGCTCTTGGACAAGTGATCAGCCCCAGCATTTT
CASSSWTSDQPQHF
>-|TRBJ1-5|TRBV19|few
TGTGCCAGTAGTATCGTCCAGGGGAATCAGCCCCAGCATTTT
CASSIVQGNQPQHF
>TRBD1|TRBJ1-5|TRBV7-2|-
TGTGCCAGCAGCTCACGACAGGGCTATAGCAATCAGCCCCAGCATTTT
CASSSRQGYSNQPQHF
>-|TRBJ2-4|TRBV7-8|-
TGTGCCAGCAGCATCACAGGGTTGAACATTCAGTACTTC
CASSITGLNIQYF
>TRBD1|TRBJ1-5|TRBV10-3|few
TGTGCCATCAGTGAAGGGGGCAGCAATCAGCCCCAGCATTTT
CAISEGGSNQPQHF
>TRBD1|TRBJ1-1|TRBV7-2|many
TGTGCCAGCAGCTCCGGGGGGACAGGGGCTACTGAAGCTTTCTTT
CASSSGGTGATEAFF
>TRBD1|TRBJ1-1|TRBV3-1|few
TGTGCCAGCAGCTTAACAGGGGCGAACACTGAAGCTTTCTTT
CASSLTGANTEAFF
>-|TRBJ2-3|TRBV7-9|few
TGTGCCAGCAGCCCCAGACAGGGACTAAGCACAGATACGCAGTATTTT
CASSPRQGLSTDTQYF
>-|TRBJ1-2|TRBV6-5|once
TGTGCCAGCAGTTACTCGATCCCCGGACTAAACTATGGCTACACCTTC
CASSYSIPGLNYGYTF
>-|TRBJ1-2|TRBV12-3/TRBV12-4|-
TGTGCCAGCAGTTTTCGACAGAGGGCTAACTATGGCTACACCTTC
CASSFRQRANYGYTF
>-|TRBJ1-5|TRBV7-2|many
TGTGCCAGCAGCTGGCAGGGTGGTAGCAATCAGCCCCAGCATTTT
CASSWQGGSNQPQHF
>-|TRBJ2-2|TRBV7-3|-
TGTGCCAGCAGCTTACACCGGCTAGGAGGCACCGGGGAGCTGTTTTTT
CASSLHRLGGTGELFF
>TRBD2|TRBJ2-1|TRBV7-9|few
TGTGCCAGCAGCAACATAGTGGGGACTAGCGGGGAGTACAATGAGCAGTTCTTC
CASSNIVGTSGEYNEQFF
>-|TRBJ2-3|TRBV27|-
TGTGCCAGCAGTTTATGGAGGGGCGTAGCAACAGATACGCAGTATTTT
CASSLWRGVATDTQYF
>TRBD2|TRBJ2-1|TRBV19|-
TGTGCCAGTAGTATACGGGAGGGCCCGATTTTGGATGAGCAGTTCTTC
CASSIREGPILDEQFF